A selection of T cell receptor beta chains follows, all from one sample in a study of blood T cell repertoires in COVID-19. The method was immunoSEQ multiplex PCR; TCRdb's version includes in-frame clones alone and lacks a portion of them. The top ten clones hold 15% of a sample with roughly 70,000 clones, roughly 72% of them seen once. The specimen sequenced was peripheral blood. These receptors originate from a man aged 55-75 years with COVID-19, enrolled during active disease. CDR3s include the opening cysteine and the closing phenylalanine or tryptophan. Fields, in order: J gene, D gene, V gene, CDR3 protein. D genes are given only for firm matches.

J gene: TRBJ1-1; D gene: -; V gene: TRBV21-1; CDR3 protein: CASSKRNYEAFF
J gene: TRBJ1-2; D gene: TRBD1; V gene: TRBV6-5; CDR3 protein: CASLRTGLADGYTF
J gene: TRBJ1-1; D gene: -; V gene: TRBV6-5; CDR3 protein: CASTPDSLRSAFF
J gene: TRBJ2-1; D gene: -; V gene: TRBV2; CDR3 protein: CASNGYNEQFF
J gene: TRBJ2-7; D gene: -; V gene: TRBV20-1; CDR3 protein: CSASPGYEQYF
J gene: TRBJ2-7; D gene: TRBD2; V gene: TRBV7-9; CDR3 protein: CASSLTSSGNFYEQYF
J gene: TRBJ2-7; D gene: -; V gene: TRBV20-1; CDR3 protein: CSARLVSEQYF
J gene: TRBJ2-7; D gene: -; V gene: TRBV6-2/TRBV6-3; CDR3 protein: CASSYRAGSYEQYF
J gene: TRBJ2-5; D gene: TRBD2; V gene: TRBV27; CDR3 protein: CASRGLAGETQYF
J gene: TRBJ2-3; D gene: -; V gene: TRBV24-1; CDR3 protein: CATSDESGTDTQYF
J gene: TRBJ2-7; D gene: -; V gene: TRBV7-6; CDR3 protein: CASSASYSSEQYF
J gene: TRBJ1-1; D gene: -; V gene: TRBV2; CDR3 protein: CASSELTGNTEAFF
J gene: TRBJ2-1; D gene: TRBD2; V gene: TRBV11-2; CDR3 protein: CASSFLADPYNEQFF
J gene: TRBJ1-1; D gene: -; V gene: TRBV6-6; CDR3 protein: CASWGGRGMNTEAFF
J gene: TRBJ1-2; D gene: -; V gene: TRBV6-1; CDR3 protein: CASSEAGGQAAYGYTF
J gene: TRBJ2-2; D gene: TRBD2; V gene: TRBV27; CDR3 protein: CASKPLAGDKNANTGELFF
J gene: TRBJ2-4; D gene: -; V gene: TRBV30; CDR3 protein: CAWSVGAALAKNIQYF
J gene: TRBJ1-2; D gene: -; V gene: TRBV25-1; CDR3 protein: CASSGTLNYGYTF
J gene: TRBJ2-3; D gene: -; V gene: TRBV5-1; CDR3 protein: CASSFWGRDTQYF
J gene: TRBJ2-1; D gene: TRBD1; V gene: TRBV18; CDR3 protein: CASSPRQGANNEQFF
J gene: TRBJ2-3; D gene: -; V gene: TRBV4-1; CDR3 protein: CASSQALAARGDTQYF
J gene: TRBJ2-4; D gene: -; V gene: TRBV19; CDR3 protein: CASYSGLAKNIQYF
J gene: TRBJ1-1; D gene: -; V gene: TRBV21-1; CDR3 protein: CASSNELYREGRGSNTEAFF
J gene: TRBJ2-5; D gene: TRBD1; V gene: TRBV24-1; CDR3 protein: CASRDSRQETQYF
J gene: TRBJ2-1; D gene: -; V gene: TRBV9; CDR3 protein: CASSPPGYEQFF